This TCR beta chain was captured in a study of T cell changes during pregnancy in multiple sclerosis. Generated by immunoSEQ multiplex PCR, the TCRdb table keeps only in-frame clones and is missing some. The data contain tens of thousands of clones, nearly 95% of them singletons. The CDR3 covers 18 residues. The receptor was derived from a female donor with multiple sclerosis, enrolled in a pregnancy study. This specimen consisted of peripheral blood, obtained after pregnancy. The genes are TRBV12-2 and TRBJ1-6; TRBD1, the table's D call, lacks a check against the DNA. TRBV12-2 is described as a pseudogene. This CDR3 reads CASRSWRAGGKYNSPLHF. As DNA, the CDR3 is TGTGCAAGTCGCTCCTGGAGGGCAGGGGGCAAATATAATTCACCCCTCCACTTT.